What follows are 14 T cell receptor beta chains derived from one specimen sequenced in a study of blood T cell repertoires in COVID-19. Assay: immunoSEQ multiplex PCR; the TCRdb copy retains only in-frame clones and omits some. Of about 280,000 clones in the sample, over 75% were seen once. Material for sequencing was peripheral blood. Receptors were obtained from a man in his late teens or twenties with active or convalescent COVID-19.

This clone was seen once. The chain joins TRBV5-5 to TRBJ1-1; D gene uncertain. Germline values: CDR1 SGHKS, CDR2 YYEKEE (reference sequence). This CDR3 is 13 amino acids long. V was clipped by 0 bases and J by 4 bases, with 7 bases between them. The CDR3 DNA is TGTGCCAGCAGCTTGGCCGGGATCACTGAAGCTTTCTTT. Translation gives CASSLAGITEAFF.

The rearrangement joins TRBV7-2 to TRBJ1-2, with TRBD1 as a possible D gene (6 bases). V was pared by 1 base and J by 4 bases, with 10 bases between. Germline lookup yields CDR1 SGHTA and CDR2 FQGNSA. This CDR3 has 14 amino acids. CDR3 residues: CASSLEGVAYGYTF. The CDR3 bases are TGTGCCAGCAGCTTAGAGGGGGTAGCCTATGGCTACACCTTC.

The chain joins TRBV6-5 to TRBJ2-1; D is unclear. There are 12 residues in the CDR3. The germline V and J ends were trimmed by 2 bases and 6 bases, with 5 bases remaining between them. Looked up from germline, CDR1 is MNHEY and CDR2 is SVGAGI. The CDR3 loop reads CASSYGGNEQFF. DNA for the CDR3: TGTGCCAGCAGTTACGGCGGCAATGAGCAGTTCTTC.

The rearrangement links TRBV19 to TRBJ1-3; possible D gene TRBD1, 6 bases. The CDR3 is made up of 14 amino acids. Looked up from germline, CDR1 is LNHDA and CDR2 is SQIVND (reference sequence). With 5 bases removed from V and 4 bases from J, the gap between germline ends came to 12 bases. The CDR3 protein is CASSFTGSGNTIYF. The CDR3 nucleotides are TGTGCCAGTAGTTTCACAGGGTCAGGAAACACCATATATTTT.

The chain has TRBV10-3 and TRBJ1-2; TRBD1 matches 7 bases. The V gene's germline CDR1 is ENHRY and CDR2 SYGVKD. V gave up 10 bases and J gave up 6 bases; unmatched junction bases: 11. The CDR3 consists of 13 residues. In DNA form, the CDR3 reads TGTGCCACCTCCGGACAGGACCCTAATGGCTACACCTTC. This codes for CATSGQDPNGYTF.

This clone was detected a few times. Other DNA sequences in this sample translate to the same CDR3. J is TRBJ1-5 and V is TRBV7-9; 8 positions match TRBD1. CDR1 is SEHNR, CDR2 FQNEAQ, per germline (reference sequence). There are 14 residues in the CDR3. After removal of 6 bases from V and 4 bases from J, the junction contained 5 bases not matched to a gene. The CDR3 region is CASSPGQGNQPQHF. CDR3 in DNA: TGTGCCAGCAGTCCTGGACAGGGTAATCAGCCCCAGCATTTT. Full variable domain (missing parts from reference TRBV7-9 and TRBJ1-5): DTGVSQNPRHKITKRGQNVTFRCDPISEHNRLYWYRQTLGQGPEFLTYFQNEAQLEKSRLLSDRFSAERPKGSFSTLEIQRTEQGDSAMYLCASSPGQGNQPQHFGDGTRLSIL.

This chain connects TRBV19 to TRBJ1-5; the D gene is possibly TRBD1 (6 bases). This CDR3 has 12 amino acids. The V gene lost 10 bases and the J gene lost 6 bases, with 13 bases spanning the gap. Germline V gene lookup returns CDR1 LNHDA and CDR2 SQIVND (reference sequence). The DNA for the CDR3 is TGTGCCATCCGGGGGGCGGGTCAGCCCCAGCATTTT. Translated, it gives CAIRGAGQPQHF.

CDR3 amino acids: CASGLVLGPGGTEAFF. In nucleotides, the CDR3 is TGTGCTAGTGGTTTGGTTTTGGGGCCGGGGGGGACTGAAGCTTTCTTT. The chain uses TRBV12-5 and TRBJ1-1; maybe TRBD1 (5 bases). The ends were cut back, 0 bases at V and 5 bases at J, with 16 bases in the middle. This CDR3 has 16 residues. CDR1 and CDR2 (germline): LGHNT, FRNRAP.

The chain couples TRBV5-8 to TRBJ1-1; 7 bases align to TRBD1. CDR1 SGHTS and CDR2 YDEGEE come from the germline V gene. Trimming removed 2 bases from V and 4 bases from J; junction bases left unmatched: 8. This CDR3 has 15 residues. CDR3 region: CASSFPRGYRTEAFF. In DNA, the CDR3 is TGTGCCAGCAGCTTTCCCAGGGGGTATCGCACTGAAGCTTTCTTT.

This sequence joins TRBV5-1 and TRBJ2-7; D ambiguous. Trimming left V 0 bases short and J 10 bases short, with 11 bases between. Germline V CDR1 and CDR2: SGHRS, YFSETQ. The CDR3 spans 12 residues. The CDR3 loop reads CASSLVLRLQYF. CDR3 nucleotides: TGCGCCAGCAGCTTGGTTCTGCGTCTCCAGTACTTC. Full variable domain (remainder filled in from reference TRBV5-1 and TRBJ2-7): KAGVTQTPRYLIKTRGQQVTLSCSPISGHRSVSWYQQTPGQGLQFLFEYFSETQRNKGNFPGRFSGRQFSNSRSEMNVSTLELGDSALYLCASSLVLRLQYFGPGTRLTVT.

V gene TRBV6-5 combines with J gene TRBJ2-7; 8 nucleotides line up with TRBD1. Germline lookup yields CDR1 MNHEY and CDR2 SVGAGI. Losses at the gene ends were 0 bases for V and 2 bases for J; bases not matched to a gene: 6. CDR3 length: 16 residues. The CDR3 DNA is TGTGCCAGCAGTTACTCGGGCAGGGGGCCCGCCTACGAGCAGTACTTC. Its translation: CASSYSGRGPAYEQYF.

The V gene is TRBV2, the J gene TRBJ1-6, with D possibly TRBD1 on 5 matching bases. Germline V gene sequence: CDR1 SNHLY, CDR2 FYNNEI. This CDR3 has 15 amino acids. Trimming pared 6 bases from V and 7 bases from J, leaving 16 bases between. The CDR3 nucleotides read TGTGCCAGCAGGTCGGAGGCAGGGAGGAATTCACCCCTCCACTTT. It codes for CASRSEAGRNSPLHF. The full variable domain, with the rest looked up from reference TRBV2 and TRBJ1-6, is EPEVTQTPSHQVTQMGQEVILRCVPISNHLYFYWYRQILGQKVEFLVSFYNNEISEKSEIFDDQFSVERPDGSNFTLKIRSTKLEDSAMYFCASRSEAGRNSPLHFGNGTRLTVT.

The chain uses TRBV19 and TRBJ1-6, with no clear D. The CDR3 contains 16 residues. V lost 9 bases and J lost 6, with 21 bases in between. Germline V CDR1 and CDR2: LNHDA, SQIVND (reference sequence). The CDR3 DNA reads TGTGCCAGCTCACTAAAATACGAGAGACGTAATTCACCCCTCCACTTT. It translates to CASSLKYERRNSPLHF.

This clone was seen once. The rearrangement links TRBV6-5 to TRBJ1-1; D may be TRBD1 (5 bases). The germline CDR1 and CDR2 sequences are MNHEY and SVGAGI. Trimming removed 4 bases from V and 8 bases from J, with 11 bases in between. The CDR3 is 12 residues long. This CDR3 reads CASSSQGGEAFF. CDR3 DNA sequence: TGTGCCAGCAGTTCTCAGGGAGGGGAAGCTTTCTTT.